This T cell receptor beta chain stems from a study of identical twins. The authors used template switching to add a universal primer site and gave cDNA unique molecular identifiers. From the 5' RACE reads, TCRdb called clonotypes with MiXCR, one entry per CDR3 protein. The profile shows fewer than 800,000 distinct CDR3 sequences, just over 7% of them singletons. This clonotype occurred a few times. As yet, its antigen is unknown. General study findings and limits: Memory repertoires showed no such pattern, whereas abundant cord blood beta clonotypes carried fewer insertions.

Germline lookup yields CDR1 SSHAT and CDR2 FNYEAQ (reference sequence). CDR3 size: 12 residues. The same data also contributed to another study, on yellow fever vaccine responses in identical twins.

Sequenced sample: PBMCs. This chain joins TRBV7-7 and TRBJ2-7; tentative D call: TRBD2 (7 bases). The sequence derives from a woman between 18 and 30 years old in good health. CDR3 amino acids: CSKRGGSYEQYF. CDR3 in DNA: TGTTCGAAGAGGGGGGGTTCCTACGAGCAGTACTTC.